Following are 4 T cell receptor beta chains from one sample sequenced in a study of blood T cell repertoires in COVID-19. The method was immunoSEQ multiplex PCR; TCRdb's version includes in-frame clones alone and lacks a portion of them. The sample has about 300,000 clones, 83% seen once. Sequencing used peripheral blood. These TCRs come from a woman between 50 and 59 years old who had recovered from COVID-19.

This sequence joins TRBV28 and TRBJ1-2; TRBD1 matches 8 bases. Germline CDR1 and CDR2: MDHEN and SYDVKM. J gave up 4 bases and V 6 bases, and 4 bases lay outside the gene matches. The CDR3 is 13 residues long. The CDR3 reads CASSGQGSYGYTF. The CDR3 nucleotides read TGTGCCAGCAGCGGACAGGGTTCCTATGGCTACACCTTC.

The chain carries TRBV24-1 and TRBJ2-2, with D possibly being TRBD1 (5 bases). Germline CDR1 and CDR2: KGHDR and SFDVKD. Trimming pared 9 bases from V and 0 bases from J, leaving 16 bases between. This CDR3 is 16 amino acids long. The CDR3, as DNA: TGTGCCACCCGGTCAAAGGAGACAGCGAACACCGGGGAGCTGTTTTTT. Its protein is CATRSKETANTGELFF.

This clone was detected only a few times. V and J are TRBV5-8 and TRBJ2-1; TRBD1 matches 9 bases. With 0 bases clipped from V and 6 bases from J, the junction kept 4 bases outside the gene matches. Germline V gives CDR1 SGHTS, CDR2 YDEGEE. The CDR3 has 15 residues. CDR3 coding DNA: TGTGCCAGCAGCTTGGGACAGGGGGTATTCAATGAGCAGTTCTTC. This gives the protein CASSLGQGVFNEQFF.

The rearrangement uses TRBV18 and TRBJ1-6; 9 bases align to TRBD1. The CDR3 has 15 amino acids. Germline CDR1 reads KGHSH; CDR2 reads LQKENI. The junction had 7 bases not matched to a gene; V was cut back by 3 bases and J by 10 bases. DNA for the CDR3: TGTGCCAGCTCACCGAGGACAGGGGAGGGATCACCCCTCCACTTT. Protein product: CASSPRTGEGSPLHF.